This T cell receptor (beta chain) appears in the sequencing data of a study of T cells in Graves' hyperthyroidism and ophthalmopathy. The CDR3 has 15 residues. Trimming stripped 2 bases from V and 8 bases from J, with 18 bases between. CDR1 is SGHTA and CDR2 is FQGNSA in the germline V gene. Hyperthyroidism patients were newly diagnosed, had disease duration under 2 months, and were aged 18 to 65 years. The CDR3 regions of TCR beta were amplified from RNA transcripts. HTBI primers drove first-round RT-PCR of the TCR CDR3. TCRdb re-called the multiplex PCR reads through MiXCR, storing one row per CDR3 protein. Here the sample spans about 500,000 distinct CDR3 sequences, around 15% being singletons.

The TCR originated in a woman between 18 and 29 years old with Graves' hyperthyroidism. The rearrangement links TRBV7-2 to TRBJ1-2, with D possibly being TRBD1 (5 bases). Sequencing was carried out using blood. This CDR3 reads CASSLMGGTQGGYTF. In DNA form, the CDR3 reads TGTGCCAGCAGCTTAATGGGTGGGACCCAAGGAGGCTACACCTTC.